The text below deals with one T cell receptor (beta chain). This record comes from a study of blood T cell repertoires in COVID-19. Across the study: Both acute and convalescent COVID-19 samples were obtained from the United States, Italy and Spain. T cells, B-cell-depleted T cells, or PBMCs supplied cDNA or gDNA.

The CDR3 is 15 residues long. Trimming took 2 bases from V and 8 from J, leaving 16 bases between them. The germline gives CDR1 LGHDT, CDR2 YNNKEL (reference sequence). Authors' methods: Reference gene primers were amplified, and this amplification served to estimate nucleated cell counts. Profiled with immunoSEQ multiplex PCR; TCRdb holds only in-frame clones, not every one. V and J calls plus clone size are reproduced from that table; the DNA served to infer D and trimming. This table has approximately 140,000 clones, 85% to 90% appearing once. Sequenced material: peripheral blood. This chain uses TRBV3-1 (or the pseudogene TRBV3-2) with TRBJ2-1; possibly TRBD2 for D (6 bases). The origin of this receptor is a middle-aged man with active or convalescent COVID-19. The CDR3 bases are TGTGCCAGCAGCCAAATGTCGAGGACTACTCATGAGCAGTTCTTC. Its protein is CASSQMSRTTHEQFF.